The next 25 T cell receptor beta chains were all read from a single sample in a study of shared clonotypes between healthy human individuals. Generated by immunoSEQ multiplex PCR, the TCRdb table keeps only in-frame clones and is missing some. Of around 530,000 clones detected, around 76% appear once; the ten largest clones hold about 12%. Sequencing was performed on PBMCs. The receptors were gathered from a woman aged 40 to 55 in good health. Some clones in this sample may be carry-over from other donors' samples.

This clone has just a few counts. This specimen includes other DNA sequences encoding the same CDR3. This rearrangement joins TRBV5-1 to TRBJ1-3; D is undetermined. With 4 bases removed from V and 1 base from J, the gap between germline ends came to 9 bases. Germline CDR1 and CDR2: SGHRS and YFSETQ. The CDR3 loop spans 14 amino acids. The CDR3 DNA follows: TGCGCCAGCAGCCTGGAGTCGTCTGGAAACACCATATATTTT. This encodes CASSLESSGNTIYF. Supplemented by reference TRBV5-1 and TRBJ1-3, the full variable domain reads KAGVTQTPRYLIKTRGQQVTLSCSPISGHRSVSWYQQTPGQGLQFLFEYFSETQRNKGNFPGRFSGRQFSNSRSEMNVSTLELGDSALYLCASSLESSGNTIYFGEGSWLTVV.

The chain links TRBV6-6 to TRBJ2-2; D remains ambiguous. The V gene's germline CDR1 is MNHNY and CDR2 SVGAGI (reference sequence). This CDR3 contains 13 residues. Trimming removed 8 bases from V and 4 bases from J, with 11 bases in between. Here the CDR3 DNA reads TGTGCCAGCCAAGGCAGAGGCACCGGGGAGCTGTTTTTT. Translation: CASQGRGTGELFF.

This clone was observed many times. This sequence joins TRBV27 and TRBJ1-2; the D is unclear. CDR1 and CDR2 (germline): MNHEY, SMNVEV (reference sequence). This CDR3 has 14 residues. Trimming cost V 7 bases and J 3 bases, with 15 bases left between them. CDR3 amino acids: CASTRAGRDYGYTF. Here the CDR3 DNA reads TGTGCCAGCACTAGAGCAGGTCGGGACTATGGCTACACCTTC.

A single count supports this clone. The CDR3 nucleotides are TGTGCCAGCAGCTTAGGAGGACAGAGCACAGATACGCAGTATTTT. Translation gives CASSLGGQSTDTQYF. This chain uses TRBV5-5 with TRBJ2-3, with D perhaps matching TRBD1 (6 bases). Germline V gene sequence: CDR1 SGHKS, CDR2 YYEKEE (reference sequence). The CDR3 length is 15 residues. The V end was cut by 2 bases, the J end by 0 bases, with 10 bases between.

The V gene is TRBV6-6, the J gene TRBJ2-1; 8 bases are shared with TRBD2. CDR3 length equals 12 residues. V lost 4 bases to trimming and J lost 8 bases; unmatched junction nucleotides: 1. Germline CDR1 MNHNY, CDR2 SVGAGI (reference sequence). The CDR3 here is CASSLTSDEQFF. In DNA, the CDR3 is TGTGCCAGCAGTTTGACTAGCGATGAGCAGTTCTTC.

This chain connects TRBV30 to TRBJ1-1; TRBD1 is a possible D gene (5 bases). Germline loops: CDR1 GTSNPN, CDR2 SVGIG (reference sequence). The CDR3 spans 14 residues. V was shortened by 0 bases and J by 9 bases, with 17 bases between the two germline ends. CDR3 DNA sequence: TGTGCCTGGAGTGTACTTCAGGGCACCGCGAAAGCTTTCTTT. Amino acid sequence: CAWSVLQGTAKAFF. The full variable domain, in which reference TRBV30 and TRBJ1-1 provide the parts outside the CDR3, is SQTIHQWPATLVQPVGSPLSLECTVEGTSNPNLYWYRQAAGRGLQLLFYSVGIGQISSEVPQNLSASRPQDRQFILSSKKLLLSDSGFYLCAWSVLQGTAKAFFGQGTRLTVV.

The genes are TRBV6-6 and TRBJ1-1; D call uncertain. This CDR3 region has 11 residues. Between the trimmed V and J ends, which lost 2 bases and 8 bases, there was a span of 6 bases. Looked up from germline, CDR1 is MNHNY and CDR2 is SVGAGI (reference sequence). In nucleotides, the CDR3 is TGTGCCAGCAGTTACGTTAGAGAAGCTTTCTTT. This translates into CASSYVREAFF.

The CDR3 DNA reads TGTGCCAGTAGTATCACAGGCTCCTTGAACACTGAAGCTTTCTTT. Protein sequence: CASSITGSLNTEAFF. The chain joins TRBV19 to TRBJ1-1; D is perhaps TRBD1 (5 bases). CDR1 is LNHDA and CDR2 is SQIVND in the germline V gene (reference sequence). The CDR3 runs to 15 residues. Trimming shortened V by 3 bases and J by 0 bases, and 11 bases separated the two germline ends.

This clone was detected only once. The chain is built from TRBV18 and TRBJ1-2, with 11 nucleotides matching TRBD1. The CDR3 extends over 16 amino acids. The V gene's germline CDR1 is KGHSH and CDR2 LQKENI. V lost 5 bases to trimming and J lost 8 bases; unmatched junction nucleotides: 13. The CDR3 loop reads CASSSSAGQGVLGYTF. In DNA, the CDR3 is TGTGCCAGCTCATCGAGTGCGGGACAGGGGGTCTTGGGCTACACCTTC.

Here the CDR3 reads CASSPSRTGETEAFF. The CDR3 nucleotides read TGTGCCAGCAGCCCGTCCCGGACAGGGGAAACTGAAGCTTTCTTT. The chain couples TRBV5-4 to TRBJ1-1, with 9 bases identical to TRBD1. From germline, CDR1 is SGHNT and CDR2 YYREEE (reference sequence). CDR3 size: 15 residues. J was trimmed by 5 bases and V by 4 bases; bases with no gene match: 9.

The chain joins TRBV7-9 to TRBJ1-3; 9 positions agree with TRBD1. The CDR3 is made up of 15 amino acids. From germline, CDR1 is SEHNR and CDR2 FQNEAQ (reference sequence). The V gene end was trimmed by 7 bases and the J gene end by 4 bases; junction bases not matched to a gene: 8. The CDR3 loop reads CASKPGTGTGNTIYF. In DNA form, the CDR3 reads TGTGCCAGCAAGCCCGGGACAGGGACCGGAAACACCATATATTTT.

The chain combines TRBV9 with TRBJ1-4; 10 nucleotides align to TRBD1. There are 15 residues in the CDR3. In germline, CDR1 is SGDLS, CDR2 YYNGEE. Trimming removed 4 bases from V and 5 bases from J; junction bases left unmatched: 5. CDR3 sequence: CASSSGQGWNEKLFF. The CDR3 coding sequence is TGTGCCAGCAGCTCGGGACAGGGGTGGAATGAAAAACTGTTTTTT.

This chain's CDR3 is CASSESWGEGRTDTQYF. Written as DNA, the CDR3 is TGCGCCAGCAGTGAGTCGTGGGGGGAGGGCCGAACAGATACGCAGTATTTT. V is TRBV10-1 and J is TRBJ2-3, with 7 bases fitting TRBD2. V was pared by 0 bases and J by 3 bases, with 9 bases of the junction left unmatched. The germline V gene encodes CDR1 WNHNN and CDR2 SYGVQD (reference sequence). The CDR3 runs 17 residues.

This rearrangement joins TRBV5-1 to TRBJ2-3; D possibly matches TRBD1 or TRBD2 (5 bases each). Germline V gene lookup returns CDR1 SGHRS and CDR2 YFSETQ. CDR3 length equals 13 residues. Trimming cost V 2 bases and J 8 bases, with 12 bases left between them. CDR3 in DNA: TGCGCCAGCAGCTTAGGGGACCGGGGTACGCAGTATTTT. Translation gives CASSLGDRGTQYF.

The chain combines TRBV7-2 with TRBJ2-7; TRBD1 agrees at 10 bases. This CDR3 has 18 amino acids. The J segment lost 3 bases and the V segment lost 2 bases, leaving 13 bases of the junction unmatched. The germline CDR1 and CDR2 sequences are SGHTA and FQGNSA. As DNA, the CDR3 is TGTGCCAGCAGCTTATATCCCACCGGGGGACAGGGGTACTACGAGCAGTACTTC. Amino acids: CASSLYPTGGQGYYEQYF. Full variable domain (rest looked up from reference TRBV7-2 and TRBJ2-7): GAGVSQSPSNKVTEKGKDVELRCDPISGHTALYWYRQSLGQGLEFLIYFQGNSAPDKSGLPSDRFSAERTGGSVSTLTIQRTQQEDSAVYLCASSLYPTGGQGYYEQYFGPGTRLTVT.

On this clone itself: A far larger clone is one base from this, pointing to a likely read error. The chain has TRBV1 and TRBJ1-1; TRBD1, the table's D call, lacks a check against the DNA. TRBV1 is noted as a pseudogene. This CDR3 comprises 14 residues. In DNA form, the CDR3 reads TGCACCAGCGGCCAAGATACAGGGGGCACTGAAGCTTTCTTT. This gives the protein CTSGQDTGGTEAFF.

The chain is built from TRBV7-3 and TRBJ2-3; TRBD2 aligns across 8 bases. The CDR3 totals 15 residues. CDR1 and CDR2 from the germline V gene are SGHTA and FQGTGA. V lost 5 bases to trimming and J lost 4 bases; unmatched junction nucleotides: 8. CDR3 sequence reads: CASSLIAGGSDTQYF. The DNA for the CDR3 is TGTGCCAGCAGCCTAATCGCGGGAGGATCAGATACGCAGTATTTT.

The DNA for the CDR3 is TGTGCCAGCAGCGTAGAGGGTACAGCCTATGGCTACACCTTC. This codes for CASSVEGTAYGYTF. The chain uses TRBV9 and TRBJ1-2; D unclear. Between the trimmed V and J ends, which lost 0 bases and 4 bases, there was a span of 10 bases. This CDR3 has 14 amino acids. CDR1 and CDR2 from the germline V gene are SGDLS and YYNGEE.

The rearrangement joins TRBV27 to TRBJ2-2, with TRBD1 as a possible D gene (5 bases). Looked up from germline, CDR1 is MNHEY and CDR2 is SMNVEV (reference sequence). The CDR3 covers 14 residues. Trimming cost V 2 bases and J 4 bases, with 8 bases left between them. The CDR3 sequence is CASSLGDSTGELFF. The DNA for the CDR3 is TGTGCCAGCAGTTTAGGTGACAGCACCGGGGAGCTGTTTTTT.

This chain connects TRBV21-1 to TRBJ2-5; the table's D call, TRBD2, has no DNA check behind it. TRBV21-1 constitutes a pseudogene. The CDR3 is 17 amino acids. In DNA form, the CDR3 reads TGTGCCAGCAGCAAAGCGCTTCCAGCGGGAGTGGGGGAGACCCAGTACTTC. Translating gives CASSKALPAGVGETQYF.

This clone was counted many times. This chain connects TRBV10-3 to TRBJ1-4, with no clear D. Germline V CDR1 and CDR2: ENHRY, SYGVKD. V was pared by 3 bases and J by 7 bases, with 9 bases between. The CDR3 totals 13 residues. CDR3 sequence: CAISDPKGEKLFF. For the CDR3, the DNA is TGTGCCATCAGTGACCCTAAGGGTGAAAAACTGTTTTTT.

The rearrangement uses TRBV2 and TRBJ2-6; 16 bases are shared with TRBD2. CDR3 length: 20 amino acids. Per germline, CDR1 SNHLY and CDR2 FYNNEI. The ends lost 8 bases at V and 4 bases at J; junction bases unmatched: 14. CDR3 DNA sequence: TGTGCCAGCGTGTCTTCGGGACTAGCGGGAGGGCCGTCCGGGGCCAACGTCCTGACTTTC. It codes for CASVSSGLAGGPSGANVLTF.

CDR3 coding DNA: TGTGCCATCAGTGCAGAAAATGAGCAGTTCTTC. Amino acid sequence: CAISAENEQFF. The V call is TRBV10-3, the J call TRBJ2-1, with D unresolved. The CDR3 sequence is 11 residues long. Germline V gene data show CDR1 as ENHRY and CDR2 as SYGVKD. The ends were cut back, 4 bases at V and 7 bases at J, with 5 bases in the middle.

The J gene is TRBJ1-2, the V gene TRBV7-6; D unresolved. Germline lookup yields CDR1 SGHVS and CDR2 FNYEAQ. The CDR3 is 16 residues long. V was trimmed by 0 bases and J by 3 bases, leaving 14 bases between them. DNA for the CDR3: TGTGCCAGCAGCTTAGCCGGGCAGGTGGAGGACTATGGCTACACCTTC. It codes for CASSLAGQVEDYGYTF.

V gene TRBV5-1 combines with J gene TRBJ1-6; a possible D gene is TRBD1 (5 bases). Trimming took 1 base from V and 6 from J, leaving 11 bases between them. The CDR3 extends over 15 amino acids. Germline CDR1 reads SGHRS; CDR2 reads YFSETQ. CDR3 nucleotides: TGCGCCAGCAGCTTGTCAGGTAGGGGTAATTCACCCCTCCACTTT. As protein: CASSLSGRGNSPLHF.